The source of this TCR beta chain is a study of shared clonotypes between healthy human individuals (dated by TCRdb to the early 2020s). About the full investigation: The cohort comprised two women and a few men aged 18 to 49 years. For each donor, three plates each were used for CD4 naive and CD4 memory, two plates were used for CD8 naive, and one plate was used for CD8 memory. To estimate repertoire size and how much clonotype sharing occurs between individuals, the study deeply sequenced the blood TCR repertoires of several healthy adults. Libraries were prepared and TCR repertoires were sequenced by different laboratories using diverse techniques, in order to increase sequencing depth and limit assay-specific biases. Between about 0.85 and 8.9 billion PBMCs per donor were obtained by leukapheresis.

Using the deep immunoSEQ assay, multiplex PCR amplified TCR CDR3 regions from genomic DNA. For each cell subset, the extracted genomic DNA was distributed evenly across all wells of several immunoSEQ 96-well plates, and each plate served as one replicate. Each replicate PCR for sorted subsets received approximately 220 ng genomic DNA, equal to roughly 33,000 T cell genomes. Purified libraries were quantified with a Qubit 3.0 fluorometer, sized on a Bioanalyzer 2100, and re-quantified with the KAPA Library Quantification kit. A separate single-read 150-cycle Illumina NextSeq 550 flow cell was used to sequence each immunoSEQ 96-well plate. The paper's processing steps were these. Because only junctional sequences without quality scores were contained in the immunoSEQ output, filtering matching that applied to full-length reads could not be performed. To assign V/J genes and CDR3, sequences were annotated using PyIR, a Python wrapper for IgBLAST v1.9, with IMGT germline references. Any read was removed if the V/J assignment was weak (E-value above 1e-6), the CDR3 was missing, or the read contained stop codons, out-of-frame junctions, or ambiguous translated residues. V3J clonotypes were defined by identical inferred V gene, J gene, and CDR3 amino acid sequence. Percentage overlap between repertoires was computed as shared unique clonotypes divided by the size of the smaller repertoire. Richness of each repertoire was evaluated using RTK rarefaction, the Chao1 estimator, and Recon v2.1 estimates of unobserved clonotypes. Generation probabilities were computed with OLGA for all TCRbeta clonotypes obtained by the gDNA method from a few donors. TCRdb limited this immuneACCESS table to in-frame rearrangements with V and J called. A share of clones is missing; checked studies link under half to unresolved V genes, and the rest is unexplained. The DNA gave D and trimming, while V, J and clone size come from that table. The sample records hundreds of thousands of clones, about 96% of which are singletons. The ten largest clones represent 0.25% to 0.35% of the sample.

Results the study describes overall, beyond this receptor: Sampling was limited to blood, and TCR repertoires in tissue likely differ from TCR repertoires in blood. The small number of donors limited the genetic and exposure-history diversity represented. Incomplete sequencing was indicated by rarefaction of sorted-subset datasets, despite the large sequencing depth. About 5% of naive CD4, 3.5% of naive CD8, around 2.3% of memory CD4, and less than 0.45% of memory CD8 clonotypes were shared across four donors. Compared with non-shared clonotypes, the clonotypes found in all four sorted-subset donors had higher generation probabilities. Estimated clonotype richness was generally larger for naive than for memory subsets. Based on pairwise subsampling, the degree of clonotype sharing among donors was expected to be affected by sequencing depth.

Healthy HIV-negative adults with no recently reported acute infections or vaccinations were included as donors. Only Caucasian adults living in Nashville, Tennessee, USA were represented among the donors. CD8 memory samples combined magnetically selected CD45RO+ cells with CCR7-negative CD45RA+ effector memory (TemRA) cells. Blood was obtained by leukapheresis, after which PBMCs were separated by Ficoll-Histopaque density gradient centrifugation and cryopreserved in liquid nitrogen vapor phase. Analytical flow cytometry was used to check the purity and quantity of each magnetically sorted T cell population. Genomic DNA was isolated from each sorted fraction and quantified by UV absorbance on a Nanodrop 2000c. As encoded in the germline V gene, CDR1 is ENHRY while CDR2 is SYGVKD. From the cysteine up to the phenylalanine, the CDR3 has a length of 14 residues. Only CDR3 DNA is held: 42 bases, read in frame from base 1. The trim is 6 bases for V and 0 bases for J, with a gap of 11 bases between the germline ends.

As for this clone: The antigen it binds to is not known. Within one base of it there is no much larger clone, and no base qualities were kept.

The chain is assembled from TRBV10-3 and TRBJ2-5, and the D gene may be TRBD1, 6 bases matching. The receptor was derived from a man between 25 and 39 years old in good health. The sequencing sample was made of memory CD8+ T cells sorted from blood. Taken with the paper, the label for cell subset or site translates to: CD45RO+ cells pooled with CCR7-negative TemRA cells. The CDR3 sequence is CAIRHHRDQETQYF. The DNA sequence follows: TGTGCCATCAGGCATCACAGGGACCAAGAGACCCAGTACTTC.